The 16 T cell receptor beta chains below all came from one sample that was sequenced in a study of blood T cells in healthy people across ages. Alongside a J-beta primer mix, a sample-barcoded 5' primer served in a second PCR lasting roughly 7 to 11 cycles. TCRdb redid the calling of the 5' RACE reads with MiXCR, one entry per CDR3 protein. The table records some 1.1 million distinct CDR3 sequences, under 40% of them present only once. The sample was blood. The receptor source for this set is a man aged 18 to 29 in good health.

The chain is built from TRBV9 and TRBJ2-5; perhaps D is TRBD1 or TRBD2 (6 bases each). This CDR3 comprises 13 residues. Trimming pared 5 bases from V and 3 bases from J, leaving 11 bases between. The germline CDR1 and CDR2 sequences are SGDLS and YYNGEE. This CDR3 reads CASRNREEETQYF. CDR3 sequence (DNA): TGTGCCAGCAGGAACAGGGAGGAAGAGACCCAGTACTTC.

This chain uses TRBV27 with TRBJ1-2, with D possibly matching TRBD1 (5 bases). The CDR3 spans 17 residues. Germline loops: CDR1 MNHEY, CDR2 SMNVEV (reference sequence). V lost 2 bases and J lost 4, with 20 bases in between. The CDR3 sequence: CASSLKGRRRLVYGYTF. The CDR3, as DNA: TGTGCCAGCAGTTTAAAGGGACGGAGAAGACTTGTCTATGGCTACACCTTC.

The rearrangement joins TRBV29-1 to TRBJ1-5; weak D call: TRBD1 (5 bases). V dropped 6 bases and J dropped 4 bases, with 16 bases sitting between them. The CDR3 contains 14 residues. Germline V gives CDR1 SQVTM, CDR2 ANQGSEA. The CDR3 region has the DNA TGCAGCGTGGTCCCCACGGGGGTAAATCAGCCCCAGCATTTT. It is translated as CSVVPTGVNQPQHF. The variable domain in full, completed from reference TRBV29-1 and TRBJ1-5, reads SAVISQKPSRDICQRGTSLTIQCQVDSQVTMMFWYRQQPGQSLTLIATANQGSEATYESGFVIDKFPISRPNLTFSTLTVSNMSPEDSSIYLCSVVPTGVNQPQHFGDGTRLSIL.

There are many counts of this clonotype. The chain couples TRBV25-1 to TRBJ1-1; no definite D call. The CDR3 is 12 amino acids. CDR1 and CDR2 from the germline V gene are MGHDK and SYGVNS. The V gene lost 6 bases and the J gene lost 0 bases, with 5 bases spanning the gap. CDR3 sequence reads: CASSRMNTEAFF. The CDR3 nucleotides are TGTGCCAGCAGCCGGATGAACACTGAAGCTTTCTTT.

In this sample, this clonotype turned up a few times. This chain joins TRBV4-3 and TRBJ2-6; D is unresolved. The CDR3 is made up of 18 amino acids. V lost 2 bases, J lost 0 bases, and 14 bases lay in between. Germline V CDR1 and CDR2: LGHNA, YSLEER. CDR3 DNA: TGCGCCAGCAGCCAATGGGCGGCCCAATTCTCTGGGGCCAACGTCCTGACTTTC. Its translation: CASSQWAAQFSGANVLTF.

The V call is TRBV7-2, the J call TRBJ1-4; no clear D. CDR3 length: 16 residues. Deletions cut 1 base from V and 7 bases from J, with 16 bases between. The germline CDR1 and CDR2 sequences are SGHTA and FQGNSA. CDR3 loop: CASSLDWDGQSEKLFF. CDR3 coding DNA: TGTGCCAGCAGCTTAGACTGGGATGGGCAGAGTGAAAAACTGTTTTTT.

V gene TRBV7-2 combines with J gene TRBJ2-3; D is undetermined. Germline CDR1 SGHTA, CDR2 FQGNSA. The length of the CDR3 is 16 residues. Trimming cost V 1 base and J 3 bases, with 14 bases left between them. The DNA of the CDR3 is TGTGCCAGCAGCTTAGGGCATAGGTCAGCAACAGATACGCAGTATTTT. It is translated as CASSLGHRSATDTQYF.

This clonotype has more than one count but fewer than ten. V is TRBV7-2 and J is TRBJ1-5; D is unclear. The V and J ends lost 5 bases and 5 bases respectively, with 13 bases between them. Per germline, CDR1 SGHTA and CDR2 FQGNSA. The CDR3 runs to 14 residues. In nucleotides, the CDR3 is TGTGCCAGCAGCGTAGTCCCGTGGGATCAGCCCCAGCATTTT. Protein: CASSVVPWDQPQHF.

The genes are TRBV7-9 and TRBJ1-1, with a tentative D call TRBD1 (5 bases). This CDR3 comprises 16 residues. From germline, CDR1 is SEHNR and CDR2 FQNEAQ (reference sequence). Trimming pared 6 bases from V and 2 bases from J, leaving 19 bases between. This CDR3 reads CASSKSQGAHNTEAFF. The DNA for the CDR3 is TGTGCCAGCAGTAAGTCCCAAGGGGCTCACAACACTGAAGCTTTCTTT.

This clonotype appeared a few times. The genes are TRBV9 and TRBJ1-2; no clear D. V was cut by 4 bases and J by 5 bases, with 18 bases left in between. CDR1 is SGDLS, CDR2 YYNGEE, per germline. CDR3 size: 15 residues. In DNA form, the CDR3 reads TGTGCCAGCAGCCCCGGGCAGAAGCAACAATATGGCTACACCTTC. Its protein is CASSPGQKQQYGYTF.

The rearrangement links TRBV10-3 to TRBJ2-1; D uncertain. The germline V gene encodes CDR1 ENHRY and CDR2 SYGVKD. The CDR3 covers 14 residues. Deletions cut 4 bases from V and 0 bases from J, with 7 bases between. The CDR3 protein is CAISARNSYNEQFF. The CDR3 DNA sequence: TGTGCCATCAGTGCACGAAACTCCTACAATGAGCAGTTCTTC.

Only a few counts were recorded for this clonotype. The rearrangement uses TRBV10-3 and TRBJ1-2; D not resolved. Germline CDR1 ENHRY, CDR2 SYGVKD. Between the trimmed V and J ends, which lost 0 bases and 5 bases, there was a span of 4 bases. CDR3 length: 12 residues. Here the CDR3 DNA reads TGTGCCATCAGTGAGTCCGGTTATGGCTACACCTTC. This gives the protein CAISESGYGYTF.

The sample holds a few counts of this clonotype. The rearrangement links TRBV7-2 to TRBJ2-1, with D perhaps TRBD1 (6 bases). The CDR3 has 15 amino acids. From germline, CDR1 is SGHTA and CDR2 FQGNSA. Trimming shortened V by 7 bases and J by 1 base, and 14 bases separated the two germline ends. CDR3 nucleotides: TGTGCCAGCACCCCCGGGACAAATTCCTACAATGAGCAGTTCTTC. This gives the protein CASTPGTNSYNEQFF. Combining the CDR3 with reference TRBV7-2 and TRBJ2-1 gives the whole variable domain GAGVSQSPSNKVTEKGKDVELRCDPISGHTALYWYRQSLGQGLEFLIYFQGNSAPDKSGLPSDRFSAERTGGSVSTLTIQRTQQEDSAVYLCASTPGTNSYNEQFFGPGTRLTVL.

The chain is built from TRBV7-2 and TRBJ1-4; D gene unclear. This CDR3 comprises 13 residues. V was cut by 5 bases and J by 4 bases, with 8 bases left in between. Germline CDR1 SGHTA, CDR2 FQGNSA. Here the CDR3 DNA reads TGTGCCAGCAGCACCCGAAATAATGAAAAACTGTTTTTT. It translates to CASSTRNNEKLFF.

This clonotype was seen a few times. This chain connects TRBV29-1 to TRBJ1-2; no definite D call. This CDR3 has 12 residues. Looked up from germline, CDR1 is SQVTM and CDR2 is ANQGSEA. Trimming removed 4 bases from V and 4 bases from J, with 10 bases in between. This CDR3 reads CSVVVEIYGYTF. The CDR3 DNA sequence: TGCAGCGTTGTTGTGGAGATCTATGGCTACACCTTC.

This clonotype was seen a few times. This chain connects TRBV20-1 to TRBJ2-7; a possible D gene is TRBD1 (6 bases). Germline CDR1 reads DFQATT; CDR2 reads SNEGSKA (reference sequence). The CDR3 is 14 residues long. The V end lost 6 bases, the J end lost 0 bases, and 15 bases lay between the germline ends. The CDR3 protein is CSAHPGAFSYEQYF. CDR3 coding DNA: TGCAGTGCCCACCCAGGGGCATTCTCCTACGAGCAGTACTTC.